This T cell receptor beta chain is from a study of T cell clonotyping in hematopoietic cell transplantation. The wider study: Recipient samples before transplant were obtained post-cytoreduction.

Study-wide results and caveats: Broader posttransplant TCR repertoire diversity was predicted by graft donor and pretransplant recipient Inverse Simpson Index values. Pathologically expanded recipient clonotypes increased progressively from day 30 to day 180 as diversity fell.

For this clone: As yet, its antigen is unknown.

Time point defined: recipient sample about 28 days before transplant, after cytoreduction. Method: immunoSEQ multiplex PCR; TCRdb's copy keeps in-frame clones and lacks some. The sample records 16,000 or so clones, 93% being singletons. The starting material was peripheral blood mononuclear cells, obtained before stem cell transplant. The receptor's source is a man aged 18 to 29 with biphenotypic leukemia. Some clones in this sample may be carry-over from other donors' samples.

The CDR3 DNA sequence: TGCAGTGTGGGGATAGGCTCACCCCTCCACTTT. It codes for CSVGIGSPLHF. V and J are TRBV20-1 and TRBJ1-6; D not certain. Trimming removed 7 bases at V and 10 bases at J, with 11 bases between. The germline V gene has CDR1 DFQATT and CDR2 SNEGSKA (reference sequence). The CDR3 is 11 residues long.